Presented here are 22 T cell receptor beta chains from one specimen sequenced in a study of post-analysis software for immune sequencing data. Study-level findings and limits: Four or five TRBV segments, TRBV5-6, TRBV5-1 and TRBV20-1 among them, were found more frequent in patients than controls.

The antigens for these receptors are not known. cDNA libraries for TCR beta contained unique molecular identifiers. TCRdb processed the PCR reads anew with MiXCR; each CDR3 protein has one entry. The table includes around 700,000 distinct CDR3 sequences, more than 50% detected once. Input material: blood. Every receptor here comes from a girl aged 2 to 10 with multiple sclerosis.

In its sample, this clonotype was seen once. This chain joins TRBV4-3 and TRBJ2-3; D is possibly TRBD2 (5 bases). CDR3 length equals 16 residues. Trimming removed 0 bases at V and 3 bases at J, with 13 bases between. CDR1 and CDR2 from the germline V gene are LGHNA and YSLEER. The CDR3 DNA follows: TGCGCCAGCAGCCAAGATTGGACTGGCGGAACAGATACGCAGTATTTT. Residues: CASSQDWTGGTDTQYF.

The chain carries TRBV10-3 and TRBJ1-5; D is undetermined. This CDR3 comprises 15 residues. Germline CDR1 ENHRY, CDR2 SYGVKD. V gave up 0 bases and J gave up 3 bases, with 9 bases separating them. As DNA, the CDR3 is TGTGCCATCAGTGAGTCTGGCCCGACCAATCAGCCCCAGCATTTT. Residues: CAISESGPTNQPQHF.

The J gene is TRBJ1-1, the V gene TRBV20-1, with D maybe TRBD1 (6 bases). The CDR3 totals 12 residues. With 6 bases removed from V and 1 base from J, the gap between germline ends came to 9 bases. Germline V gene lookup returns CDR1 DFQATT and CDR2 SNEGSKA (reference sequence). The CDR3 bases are TGCAGTGCGGTACAGGGGAACACTGAAGCTTTCTTT. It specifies CSAVQGNTEAFF.

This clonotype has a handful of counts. For the CDR3, the DNA is TGCAGTGCTAGAGGGGGCGCACGGCAAGAGACCCAGTACTTC. Its protein is CSARGGARQETQYF. The chain has TRBV20-1 and TRBJ2-5; TRBD1 might be the D (5 bases). The V gene's germline CDR1 is DFQATT and CDR2 SNEGSKA (reference sequence). Trimming removed 1 base at V and 2 bases at J, with 11 bases between. The CDR3 has 14 amino acids.

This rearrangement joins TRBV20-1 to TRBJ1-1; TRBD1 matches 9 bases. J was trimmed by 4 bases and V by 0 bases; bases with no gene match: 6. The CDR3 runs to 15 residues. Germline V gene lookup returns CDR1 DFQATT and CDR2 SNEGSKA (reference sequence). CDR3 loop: CSARDGTGSSTEAFF. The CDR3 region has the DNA TGCAGTGCTAGAGATGGGACAGGGAGCTCCACTGAAGCTTTCTTT.

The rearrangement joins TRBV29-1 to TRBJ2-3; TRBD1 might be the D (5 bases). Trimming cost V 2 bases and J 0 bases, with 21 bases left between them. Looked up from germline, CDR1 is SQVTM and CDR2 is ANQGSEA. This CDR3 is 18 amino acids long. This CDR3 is CSVEMPARNRPSTDTQYF. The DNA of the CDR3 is TGCAGCGTTGAAATGCCGGCCCGGAACAGGCCTAGCACAGATACGCAGTATTTT.

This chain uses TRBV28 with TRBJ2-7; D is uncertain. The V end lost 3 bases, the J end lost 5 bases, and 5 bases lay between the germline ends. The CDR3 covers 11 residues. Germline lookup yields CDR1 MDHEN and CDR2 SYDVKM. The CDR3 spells CASSFGHEQYF. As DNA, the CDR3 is TGTGCCAGCAGTTTCGGGCACGAGCAGTACTTC.

CDR3 loop: CSVPMGGVGYTF. The CDR3 region has the DNA TGCAGCGTCCCGATGGGGGGGGTTGGCTACACCTTC. The chain combines TRBV29-1 with TRBJ1-2, with D perhaps TRBD1 (5 bases). CDR3 size: 12 residues. Trimming removed 6 bases at V and 7 bases at J, with 15 bases between. In germline, CDR1 is SQVTM, CDR2 ANQGSEA. Full variable domain (outside the CDR3, taken from reference TRBV29-1 and TRBJ1-2): SAVISQKPSRDICQRGTSLTIQCQVDSQVTMMFWYRQQPGQSLTLIATANQGSEATYESGFVIDKFPISRPNLTFSTLTVSNMSPEDSSIYLCSVPMGGVGYTFGSGTRLTVV.

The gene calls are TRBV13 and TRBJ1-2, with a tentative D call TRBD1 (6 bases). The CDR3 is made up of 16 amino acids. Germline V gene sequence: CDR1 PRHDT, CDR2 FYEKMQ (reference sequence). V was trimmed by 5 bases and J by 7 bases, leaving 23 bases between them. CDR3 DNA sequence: TGTGCCAGCAGCCAAATTTCGATCCAGGGGTGGAGTGGCTACACCTTC. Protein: CASSQISIQGWSGYTF.

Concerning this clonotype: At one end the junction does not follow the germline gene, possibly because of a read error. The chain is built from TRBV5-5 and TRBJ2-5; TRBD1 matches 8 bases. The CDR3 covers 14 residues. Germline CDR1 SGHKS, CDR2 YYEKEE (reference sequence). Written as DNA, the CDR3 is TGTGCCTGCAGCCTCCGGGACAGGAAAGAGACCCAGTACTTC. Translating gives CACSLRDRKETQYF. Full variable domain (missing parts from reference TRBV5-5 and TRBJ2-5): DAGVTQSPTHLIKTRGQQVTLRCSPISGHKSVSWYQQVLGQGPQFIFQYYEKEERGRGNFPDRFSARQFPNYSSELNVNALLLGDSALYLCACSLRDRKETQYFGPGTRLLVL.

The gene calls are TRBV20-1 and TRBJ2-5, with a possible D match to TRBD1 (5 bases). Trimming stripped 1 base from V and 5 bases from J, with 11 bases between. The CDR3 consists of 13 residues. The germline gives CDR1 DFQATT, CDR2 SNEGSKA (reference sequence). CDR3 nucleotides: TGCAGTGCTAGAGTAAACAGGATGGAGACCCAGTACTTC. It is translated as CSARVNRMETQYF.

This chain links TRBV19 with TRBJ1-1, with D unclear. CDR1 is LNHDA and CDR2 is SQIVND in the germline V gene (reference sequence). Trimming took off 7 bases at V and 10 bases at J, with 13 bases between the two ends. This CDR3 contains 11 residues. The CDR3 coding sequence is TGTGCCAGTAAGGACTCTCGGGGAGCTTTCTTT. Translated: CASKDSRGAFF.

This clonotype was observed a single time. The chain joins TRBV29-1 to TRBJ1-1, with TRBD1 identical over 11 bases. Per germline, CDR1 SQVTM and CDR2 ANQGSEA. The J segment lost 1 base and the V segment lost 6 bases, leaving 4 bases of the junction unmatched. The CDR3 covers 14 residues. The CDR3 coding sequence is TGCAGCGTCCGGACAGGGGGCGGGAACACTGAAGCTTTCTTT. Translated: CSVRTGGGNTEAFF.

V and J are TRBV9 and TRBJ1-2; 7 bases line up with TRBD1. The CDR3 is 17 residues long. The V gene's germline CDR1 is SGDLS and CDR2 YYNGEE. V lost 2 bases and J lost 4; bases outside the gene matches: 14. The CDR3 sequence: CASSVDLTGAVLYGYTF. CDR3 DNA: TGTGCCAGCAGCGTGGATCTCACAGGGGCGGTTCTCTATGGCTACACCTTC.

Written as DNA, the CDR3 is TGTGCCAGTGGCTCCGGACTGAAAAACATTCAGTACTTC. As protein: CASGSGLKNIQYF. This sequence joins TRBV12-3 or TRBV12-4 and TRBJ2-4, with D tentatively TRBD2 (5 bases). V was clipped by 9 bases and J by 4 bases, with 13 bases between them. The CDR3 has 13 residues.

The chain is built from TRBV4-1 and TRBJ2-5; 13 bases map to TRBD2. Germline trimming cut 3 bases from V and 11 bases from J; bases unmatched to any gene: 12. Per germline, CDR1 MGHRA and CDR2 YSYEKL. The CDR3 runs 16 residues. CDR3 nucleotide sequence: TGCGCCAGCAGCCACGCCGGACTAGCGGGAGTAGGGGAGCAGTACTTC. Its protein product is CASSHAGLAGVGEQYF.

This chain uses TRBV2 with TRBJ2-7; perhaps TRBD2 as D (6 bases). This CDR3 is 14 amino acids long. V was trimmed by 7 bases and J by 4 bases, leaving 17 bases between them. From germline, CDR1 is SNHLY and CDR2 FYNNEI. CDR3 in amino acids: CASTPSIGGYEQYF. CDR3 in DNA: TGTGCCAGCACACCATCCATCGGGGGTTACGAGCAGTACTTC.

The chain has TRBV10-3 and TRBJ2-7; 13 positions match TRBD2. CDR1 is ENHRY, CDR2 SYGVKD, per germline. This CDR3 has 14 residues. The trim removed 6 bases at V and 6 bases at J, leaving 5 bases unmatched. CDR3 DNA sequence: TGTGCCATCAGGGGGACTAGCGGGACAATCGAGCAGTACTTC. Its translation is CAIRGTSGTIEQYF.

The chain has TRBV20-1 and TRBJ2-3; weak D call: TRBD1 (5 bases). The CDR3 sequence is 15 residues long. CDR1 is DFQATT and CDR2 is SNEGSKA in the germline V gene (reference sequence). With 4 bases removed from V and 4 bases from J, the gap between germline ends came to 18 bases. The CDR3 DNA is TGCAGTGCTACGAGCCCGGACACAAACGCAGATACGCAGTATTTT. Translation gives CSATSPDTNADTQYF.

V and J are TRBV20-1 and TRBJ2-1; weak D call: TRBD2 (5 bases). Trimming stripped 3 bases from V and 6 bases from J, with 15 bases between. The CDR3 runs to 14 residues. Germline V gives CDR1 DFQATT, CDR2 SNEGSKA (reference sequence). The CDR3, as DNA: TGCAGTGCTAGGAGTGGCGGGCGGGTCAATGAGCAGTTCTTC. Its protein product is CSARSGGRVNEQFF.

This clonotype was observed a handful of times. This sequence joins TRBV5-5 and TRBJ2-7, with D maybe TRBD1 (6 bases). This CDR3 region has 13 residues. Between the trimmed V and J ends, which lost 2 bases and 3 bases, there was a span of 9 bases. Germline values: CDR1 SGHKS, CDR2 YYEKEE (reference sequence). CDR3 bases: TGTGCCAGCAGCTTCCCAGGGGACTACGAGCAGTACTTC. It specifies CASSFPGDYEQYF.

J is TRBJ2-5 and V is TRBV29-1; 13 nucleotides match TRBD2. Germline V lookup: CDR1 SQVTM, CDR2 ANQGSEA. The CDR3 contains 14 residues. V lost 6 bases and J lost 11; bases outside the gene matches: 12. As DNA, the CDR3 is TGCAGCGTGTTCGGACTAGCGGGGGACAATGAGCAGTACTTC. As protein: CSVFGLAGDNEQYF.